These 16 T cell receptor beta chains share one sample of origin, sequenced in a study of long-term antiretroviral therapy in people with HIV. At survey level, the immunoSEQ assay was run in its v3.0 version. Only in-frame clones appear in the TCRdb table, and some are missing; sequencing was by immunoSEQ multiplex PCR. The sample holds around 15,000 clones, approximately 88% seen once. The starting material was unsorted PBMCs, obtained 0.7 years before starting antiretroviral therapy. These TCRs come from a man aged 50-60 years with HIV.

The CDR3 DNA follows: TGTGCCAGCAGCCCGTGGGCAGACTCCTACGAGCAGTACTTC. Amino acids: CASSPWADSYEQYF. This sequence joins TRBV7-9 and TRBJ2-7; D is undetermined. Germline V gene sequence: CDR1 SEHNR, CDR2 FQNEAQ (reference sequence). The CDR3 has 14 amino acids. The V end was cut by 5 bases, the J end by 0 bases, with 11 bases between. Complete variable domain (other parts from reference TRBV7-9 and TRBJ2-7): DTGVSQNPRHKITKRGQNVTFRCDPISEHNRLYWYRQTLGQGPEFLTYFQNEAQLEKSRLLSDRFSAERPKGSFSTLEIQRTEQGDSAMYLCASSPWADSYEQYFGPGTRLTVT.

This clone was found once. The V gene is TRBV7-9, the J gene TRBJ2-2; possibly TRBD2 for D (6 bases). Trimming shortened V by 7 bases and J by 0 bases, and 12 bases separated the two germline ends. The CDR3 runs 15 residues. Germline CDR1 reads SEHNR; CDR2 reads FQNEAQ (reference sequence). CDR3 loop: CASNILATNTGELFF. The CDR3 DNA is TGTGCCAGCAACATTCTAGCGACGAACACCGGGGAGCTGTTTTTT. Variable domain in full (rest from reference TRBV7-9 and TRBJ2-2): DTGVSQNPRHKITKRGQNVTFRCDPISEHNRLYWYRQTLGQGPEFLTYFQNEAQLEKSRLLSDRFSAERPKGSFSTLEIQRTEQGDSAMYLCASNILATNTGELFFGEGSRLTVL.

This chain joins TRBV30 and TRBJ2-3; D is unclear. The CDR3 is 11 amino acids. The V gene's germline CDR1 is GTSNPN and CDR2 SVGIG (reference sequence). V dropped 3 bases and J dropped 5 bases, with 6 bases sitting between them. CDR3 amino acids: CAWRIGDTQYF. CDR3 in DNA: TGTGCCTGGAGGATCGGAGATACGCAGTATTTT.

The chain employs TRBV30 and TRBJ1-5; TRBD1 aligns across 8 bases. Unmatched junction bases numbered 12, after V lost 2 bases and J lost 0 bases. The CDR3 sequence is 18 residues long. The germline gives CDR1 GTSNPN, CDR2 SVGIG (reference sequence). The CDR3 region is CAWSSGRGQTFSNQPQHF. The CDR3, as DNA: TGTGCCTGGAGTAGCGGCAGGGGGCAAACATTTAGCAATCAGCCCCAGCATTTT.

V and J are TRBV2 and TRBJ2-3, with 7 bases aligning to TRBD2. CDR3 size: 15 residues. V trimming: 8 bases; J trimming: 1 base; junction bases outside the gene matches: 9. Germline V gives CDR1 SNHLY, CDR2 FYNNEI. The CDR3: CASVRWLAGTDTQYF. The CDR3 bases are TGTGCCAGCGTTAGGTGGCTAGCGGGCACAGATACGCAGTATTTT.

The chain has TRBV7-9 and TRBJ2-1; unclear D gene. V lost 3 bases to trimming and J lost 7 bases, with 16 bases between them. CDR3 length equals 15 residues. Germline V CDR1 and CDR2: SEHNR, FQNEAQ (reference sequence). The CDR3 DNA reads as TGTGCCAGCAGCTTTAAGACCGCCAGAGGTAATGAGCAGTTCTTC. It is translated as CASSFKTARGNEQFF.

V is TRBV27 and J is TRBJ2-5; unclear D gene. The germline V and J ends were trimmed by 7 bases and 2 bases, with 11 bases remaining between them. Germline values: CDR1 MNHEY, CDR2 SMNVEV (reference sequence). The CDR3 extends over 13 amino acids. Written as DNA, the CDR3 is TGTGCCAGCACCCGACTCGGACAAGAGACCCAGTACTTC. Protein sequence: CASTRLGQETQYF.

This clone was seen more than once but under ten times. This chain joins TRBV4-1 and TRBJ1-2, with no clear D. Germline loops: CDR1 MGHRA, CDR2 YSYEKL. Trimming pared 0 bases from V and 6 bases from J, leaving 14 bases between. The CDR3 runs 15 residues. The DNA for the CDR3 is TGCGCCAGCAGCCAAGATCAAAACAGCGGCGATGGCTACACCTTC. This translates into CASSQDQNSGDGYTF.

This clone has only a few counts. V is TRBV2 and J is TRBJ1-1; D remains ambiguous. The CDR3 runs 13 residues. CDR1 is SNHLY, CDR2 FYNNEI, per germline. V shed 8 bases and J shed 6 bases, with 16 bases lying between them. CDR3 protein: CASGLGSRPEAFF. CDR3 nucleotide sequence: TGTGCCAGCGGCCTGGGGAGCCGGCCTGAAGCTTTCTTT.

The rearrangement joins TRBV18 to TRBJ2-7; D might be TRBD1 (5 bases). V dropped 4 bases and J dropped 2 bases, with 18 bases sitting between them. The CDR3 is made up of 16 amino acids. Per germline, CDR1 KGHSH and CDR2 LQKENI. The CDR3 sequence is CASSRGSLIQTYEQYF. The CDR3 nucleotides are TGTGCCAGCTCACGGGGCAGCCTCATACAAACCTACGAGCAGTACTTC. The full variable domain, in which reference TRBV18 and TRBJ2-7 provide the parts outside the CDR3, is NAGVMQNPRHLVRRRGQEARLRCSPMKGHSHVYWYRQLPEEGLKFMVYLQKENIIDESGMPKERFSAEFPKEGPSILRIQQVVRGDSAAYFCASSRGSLIQTYEQYFGPGTRLTVT.

This rearrangement joins TRBV7-2 to TRBJ1-5; weak D call: TRBD1 (5 bases). Trimming stripped 3 bases from V and 11 bases from J, with 20 bases between. Germline-derived CDR1 and CDR2 are SGHTA and FQGNSA. The CDR3 sequence is 15 residues long. CDR3 nucleotides: TGTGCCAGCAGCTTGGCGGGACCGCTCCTCACGTCCCAGCATTTT. It codes for CASSLAGPLLTSQHF.

CDR3 residues: CASSPADNYEQYF. The DNA of the CDR3 is TGTGCCAGCTCACCGGCGGACAACTACGAGCAGTACTTC. V gene TRBV18 combines with J gene TRBJ2-7; D possibly corresponds to TRBD1 (5 bases). This CDR3 is built from 13 residues. Per the germline V gene, CDR1 is KGHSH and CDR2 is LQKENI. Trimming cost V 3 bases and J 3 bases, with 9 bases left between them.

This chain links TRBV7-3 with TRBJ1-1, with D maybe TRBD1 (6 bases). CDR3 length equals 15 residues. Germline lookup yields CDR1 SGHTA and CDR2 FQGTGA. The V end was cut by 5 bases, the J end by 1 base, with 14 bases between. As DNA, the CDR3 is TGTGCCAGCAGCCCGGGACAAGCCTCGAACACTGAAGCTTTCTTT. This translates into CASSPGQASNTEAFF.

In its sample, this clone was seen once. The chain couples TRBV19 to TRBJ1-2; D may be TRBD1 (6 bases). The CDR3 spans 13 residues. The V gene's germline CDR1 is LNHDA and CDR2 SQIVND (reference sequence). Trimming removed 6 bases at V and 4 bases at J, with 12 bases between. CDR3 DNA: TGTGCCAGTAGAGGACAGTATTTCTATGGCTACACCTTC. Translated: CASRGQYFYGYTF.

This clone was seen once. This sequence joins TRBV5-1 and TRBJ2-1; 9 bases are shared with TRBD1. This CDR3 region has 14 residues. Germline-derived CDR1 and CDR2 are SGHRS and YFSETQ. V lost 4 bases and J lost 7; bases outside the gene matches: 6. The CDR3 region has the DNA TGCGCCAGCAGCCCGGGACAGGGTGGGAATGAGCAGTTCTTC. This sequence encodes CASSPGQGGNEQFF.

This chain connects TRBV10-2 to TRBJ2-7; 12 bases fit TRBD1. CDR3 length equals 16 residues. The V gene's germline CDR1 is WSHSY and CDR2 SAAADI. J was trimmed by 6 bases and V by 5 bases; bases with no gene match: 11. Written as DNA, the CDR3 is TGCGCCAGCAGTACCGGGACAGGGGGCATTATGGGCGAGCAGTACTTC. Translated, it gives CASSTGTGGIMGEQYF.